These 16 T cell receptor beta chains share one sample of origin, sequenced in a study of T cell responses to AZD1222 COVID-19 vaccine. The method was immunoSEQ multiplex PCR; TCRdb's version includes in-frame clones alone and lacks a portion of them. Of tens of thousands of clones listed, around 91% are singletons. Sample: peripheral blood, taken on day 0 of MenACWY control vaccination. Receptors were obtained from an adult in good health.

This sequence joins TRBV7-9 and TRBJ2-1, with D possibly matching TRBD1 (5 bases). The germline V gene encodes CDR1 SEHNR and CDR2 FQNEAQ (reference sequence). The CDR3 contains 14 residues. Trimming pared 7 bases from V and 3 bases from J, leaving 13 bases between. The CDR3 nucleotides read TGTGCCAGCACCCTCATTGACAGCTACAATGAGCAGTTCTTC. The encoded protein is CASTLIDSYNEQFF.

V usage is TRBV28 and J usage is TRBJ1-5; weak D call: TRBD1 (6 bases). The germline V gene encodes CDR1 MDHEN and CDR2 SYDVKM. The CDR3 loop spans 17 amino acids. V was trimmed by 6 bases and J by 0 bases, leaving 18 bases between them. The CDR3 reads CASSEPQGYYSNQPQHF. As DNA, the CDR3 is TGTGCCAGCAGCGAACCACAGGGATACTATAGCAATCAGCCCCAGCATTTT.

This sequence joins TRBV6-2 or TRBV6-3 and TRBJ2-7; TRBD1 might be the D (5 bases). The V gene's germline CDR1 is MNHEY and CDR2 SVGEGT. CDR3 size: 13 residues. Trimming shortened V by 2 bases and J by 6 bases, and 11 bases separated the two germline ends. Here the CDR3 DNA reads TGTGCCAGCAGTTACACCGGACAAGGCGAGCAGTACTTC. This gives the protein CASSYTGQGEQYF.

The chain combines TRBV5-1 with TRBJ1-2; 7 bases map to TRBD1. The junction had 10 bases not matched to a gene; V was cut back by 0 bases and J by 8 bases. The germline V gene encodes CDR1 SGHRS and CDR2 YFSETQ. This CDR3 has 15 amino acids. The CDR3 region has the DNA TGCGCCAGCAGCTTGGGACAGGGAGCCTATGCCGGCTACACCTTC. Its protein is CASSLGQGAYAGYTF.

This sequence joins TRBV12-3 or TRBV12-4 and TRBJ1-1, with D unresolved. With 2 bases removed from V and 1 base from J, the gap between germline ends came to 5 bases. The CDR3 is 13 amino acids. CDR3: CASSLQPNTEAFF. CDR3 DNA: TGTGCCAGCAGTTTACAGCCGAACACTGAAGCTTTCTTT.

This chain uses TRBV3-1 (or the pseudogene TRBV3-2) with TRBJ2-3, with D hard to call. V dropped 5 bases and J dropped 6 bases, with 9 bases sitting between them. Germline lookup yields CDR1 LGHDT and CDR2 YNNKEL (reference sequence). This CDR3 has 12 residues. CDR3 protein: CASSTNGDTQYF. DNA for the CDR3: TGTGCCAGCAGCACGAATGGGGATACGCAGTATTTT.

This chain connects TRBV19 to TRBJ1-5; tentatively, D is TRBD1 (6 bases). Trimming took 11 bases from V and 4 from J, leaving 15 bases between them. The V gene's germline CDR1 is LNHDA and CDR2 SQIVND (reference sequence). This CDR3 comprises 13 residues. CDR3 protein: CAGSSGVNQPQHF. The DNA of the CDR3 is TGTGCCGGCTCCTCAGGGGTGAATCAGCCCCAGCATTTT. Together with reference TRBV19 and TRBJ1-5, the CDR3 gives the full variable domain: DGGITQSPKYLFRKEGQNVTLSCEQNLNHDAMYWYRQDPGQGLRLIYYSQIVNDFQKGDIAEGYSVSREKKESFPLTVTSAQKNPTAFYLCAGSSGVNQPQHFGDGTRLSIL.

This chain uses TRBV28 with TRBJ1-5, with a tentative D call TRBD1 (6 bases). The CDR3 has 14 amino acids. CDR1 is MDHEN, CDR2 SYDVKM, per germline. Trimming shortened V by 2 bases and J by 4 bases, and 9 bases separated the two germline ends. The CDR3 protein is CASSLGRGNQPQHF. CDR3 nucleotides: TGTGCCAGCAGTTTAGGGAGGGGGAATCAGCCCCAGCATTTT.

In its sample, this clone was seen once. J is TRBJ2-1 and V is TRBV10-3; D is ambiguous. Germline CDR1 reads ENHRY; CDR2 reads SYGVKD. V was cut by 0 bases and J by 7 bases, with 7 bases left in between. This CDR3 has 13 amino acids. The CDR3 protein is CAISESWENEQFF. Here the CDR3 DNA reads TGTGCCATCAGTGAGTCTTGGGAAAATGAGCAGTTCTTC.

The chain recombines TRBV6-5 with TRBJ1-2; D remains unclear. The V gene's germline CDR1 is MNHEY and CDR2 SVGAGI. The CDR3 contains 13 residues. Deletions cut 2 bases from V and 2 bases from J, with 6 bases between. The CDR3 nucleotides are TGTGCCAGCAGTTACAGGCAGAACTATGGCTACACCTTC. Protein: CASSYRQNYGYTF.

The rearrangement links TRBV27 to TRBJ1-6, with D perhaps matching TRBD1 (5 bases). The germline V gene encodes CDR1 MNHEY and CDR2 SMNVEV (reference sequence). This CDR3 has 12 residues. V lost 7 bases and J lost 10, with 11 bases in between. The CDR3: CASTAGGSPLHF. CDR3 DNA sequence: TGTGCCAGCACCGCCGGGGGATCACCCCTCCACTTT.

The V call is TRBV28, the J call TRBJ2-2; TRBD1 might be the D (5 bases). Deletions cut 6 bases from V and 6 bases from J, with 14 bases between. The germline V gene has CDR1 MDHEN and CDR2 SYDVKM. The CDR3 sequence is 14 residues long. DNA of the CDR3: TGTGCCAGCAGCCTCCATACAGGCCCCGGGGAGCTGTTTTTT. This codes for CASSLHTGPGELFF.

The CDR3 loop is CASHLDRVSYEQYF. The CDR3 DNA reads TGTGCCAGCCATCTAGACAGGGTCTCCTACGAGCAGTACTTC. The chain couples TRBV6-5 to TRBJ2-7, with 7 bases lining up with TRBD1. CDR1 and CDR2 (germline): MNHEY, SVGAGI. Trimming at V came to 8 bases and at J to 0 bases, leaving 7 bases not matched to a gene. The CDR3 consists of 14 residues.

This clone was seen only once. The genes are TRBV19 and TRBJ1-2; 10 bases map to TRBD1. The germline V gene has CDR1 LNHDA and CDR2 SQIVND (reference sequence). V gave up 5 bases and J gave up 8 bases; unmatched junction bases: 5. The length of the CDR3 is 13 residues. As DNA, the CDR3 is TGTGCCAGTAGTCTGGACAGGGGGGACGGCTACACCTTC. Encoded protein: CASSLDRGDGYTF.

This rearrangement joins TRBV2 to TRBJ2-5, with D tentatively TRBD1 or TRBD2 (5 bases each). CDR1 SNHLY and CDR2 FYNNEI come from the germline V gene. The CDR3 is 14 amino acids. Between the trimmed V and J ends, which lost 6 bases and 7 bases, there was a span of 18 bases. Here the CDR3 reads CASSRNWGIRTQYF. Written as DNA, the CDR3 is TGTGCCAGCAGCCGTAATTGGGGGATTCGGACCCAGTACTTC.

This rearrangement joins TRBV9 to TRBJ2-1; TRBD2 is a possible D gene (6 bases). V was clipped by 0 bases and J by 7 bases, with 11 bases between them. Germline values: CDR1 SGDLS, CDR2 YYNGEE. The CDR3 runs to 14 residues. The chain's CDR3 is CASSVDLLANEQFF. The CDR3 nucleotides read TGTGCCAGCAGCGTAGACCTCCTAGCGAATGAGCAGTTCTTC.